The 10 T cell receptor beta chains given below trace back to one sample, sequenced in a study of blood T cell repertoires in COVID-19. TCRdb keeps only in-frame clones here, not all; method: immunoSEQ multiplex PCR. The sample includes about 300,000 clones, 86% of them seen just once. Sample: PBMCs or T cells enriched from blood (not recorded which). The receptors stem from a woman between 18 and 30 years old who had recovered from COVID-19.

This chain uses TRBV12-3 or TRBV12-4 with TRBJ1-5; D is unresolved. This CDR3 comprises 13 residues. Between the trimmed V and J ends, which lost 3 bases and 7 bases, there was a span of 10 bases. CDR3 region: CASSFAVEQPQHF. CDR3 nucleotides: TGTGCCAGCAGTTTCGCTGTGGAGCAGCCCCAGCATTTT.

V is TRBV30 and J is TRBJ1-2; 8 bases are a match to TRBD1. Germline trimming cut 0 bases from V and 5 bases from J; bases unmatched to any gene: 2. The CDR3 has 13 residues. CDR1 is GTSNPN, CDR2 SVGIG, per germline (reference sequence). In DNA, the CDR3 is TGTGCCTGGAGTGTACGACAGGGGTATGGCTACACCTTC. Protein: CAWSVRQGYGYTF.

V and J are TRBV5-1 and TRBJ1-6; TRBD1 is a possible D gene (6 bases). The CDR3 has 20 amino acids. The V gene lost 4 bases and the J gene lost 5 bases, with 28 bases spanning the gap. Germline V gives CDR1 SGHRS, CDR2 YFSETQ. CDR3 sequence (DNA): TGCGCCAGCAGCCGAGATCCGCCGGGACACGGTACCTCAAATAATTCACCCCTCCACTTT. Protein product: CASSRDPPGHGTSNNSPLHF.

The chain carries TRBV2 and TRBJ2-1; D may be TRBD2 (5 bases). Per the germline V gene, CDR1 is SNHLY and CDR2 is FYNNEI. V was cut by 2 bases and J by 2 bases, with 25 bases left in between. The CDR3 spans 20 residues. DNA of the CDR3: TGTGCCAGCAGTGAAAGTATCCTAGCCCGCGCAAAACCTACCTACAATGAGCAGTTCTTC. Translated: CASSESILARAKPTYNEQFF.

The chain is built from TRBV28 and TRBJ1-3; D gene uncertain. This CDR3 contains 14 residues. Germline CDR1 is MDHEN and CDR2 is SYDVKM. Trimming removed 1 base at V and 0 bases at J, with 4 bases between. The CDR3 sequence is CASSLLASGNTIYF. The DNA of the CDR3 is TGTGCCAGCAGTTTATTAGCCTCTGGAAACACCATATATTTT.

This clone was picked up a small number of times. This chain uses TRBV24-1 with TRBJ2-1; 9 bases match TRBD1. V lost 1 base and J lost 5; bases outside the gene matches: 11. In germline, CDR1 is KGHDR, CDR2 SFDVKD. The CDR3 extends over 18 amino acids. The CDR3 sequence is CATSDFGLQGAVNNEQFF. The CDR3 nucleotides are TGTGCCACCAGTGATTTCGGGCTACAGGGGGCGGTAAACAATGAGCAGTTCTTC.

The gene calls are TRBV6-5 and TRBJ2-1; possible D gene TRBD1, 5 bases. From germline, CDR1 is MNHEY and CDR2 SVGAGI. V dropped 2 bases and J dropped 10 bases, with 12 bases sitting between them. The length of the CDR3 is 13 residues. CDR3 region: CASSYQSAGEQFF. Written as DNA, the CDR3 is TGTGCCAGCAGTTACCAATCAGCAGGGGAGCAGTTCTTC.

This clone has a single count. The chain uses TRBV5-4 and TRBJ2-7, with 10 positions matching TRBD2. The V gene end was trimmed by 4 bases and the J gene end by 4 bases; junction bases not matched to a gene: 11. This CDR3 is 16 amino acids long. Germline V lookup: CDR1 SGHNT, CDR2 YYREEE (reference sequence). For the CDR3, the DNA is TGTGCCAGCAGCCGAAGTGGTCTAGCGGGAGAGTACGAGCAGTACTTC. It yields the protein CASSRSGLAGEYEQYF. The full variable domain, rest sourced from reference TRBV5-4 and TRBJ2-7, is ETGVTQSPTHLIKTRGQQVTLRCSSQSGHNTVSWYQQALGQGPQFIFQYYREEENGRGNFPPRFSGLQFPNYSSELNVNALELDDSALYLCASSRSGLAGEYEQYFGPGTRLTVT.

This chain joins TRBV28 and TRBJ2-1; no definite D call. V was trimmed by 3 bases and J by 10 bases, leaving 7 bases between them. Germline V lookup: CDR1 MDHEN, CDR2 SYDVKM. The CDR3 has 11 residues. The CDR3 sequence: CASSFVREQFF. CDR3 DNA: TGTGCCAGCAGTTTTGTGCGAGAGCAGTTCTTC.

The V gene is TRBV2, the J gene TRBJ1-1; the match to TRBD1 covers 10 bases. This CDR3 comprises 12 residues. Trimming took 5 bases from V and 11 from J; bases not matched to a gene: 5. The germline V gene has CDR1 SNHLY and CDR2 FYNNEI. The CDR3: CASSFDRGHAFF. CDR3 nucleotide sequence: TGTGCCAGCAGTTTCGACAGGGGGCACGCTTTCTTT.